This T cell receptor beta chain came from a study of blood T cell dynamics during melanoma immunotherapy. As concerns this clone: Its target is unknown.

Broader study findings: Unlike progressors, later disease-control patients had W3 repertoires gaining clonality or diversity. Clones driving repertoire changes may be melanoma-specific or general immune activation.

Looked up from germline, CDR1 is SGHTA and CDR2 is FQGNSA. The CDR3 loop spans 12 amino acids. Clones were sequenced by immunoSEQ multiplex PCR, and TCRdb holds only the in-frame ones, with some missing. The repertoire holds 9,100 or so clones, with over 75% as singletons. Time point reported: week 3, after first cycle of checkpoint inhibitor. Sequenced material: blood, taken from a patient treated with checkpoint blockade. The TCR originated in a human donor with melanoma. The rearrangement uses TRBV7-2 and TRBJ2-5; D is perhaps TRBD2 (5 bases). Matching the DNA end better, TRBJ2-7 makes the J call doubtful. CDR3 DNA sequence: TGTGCCAGCAGCTTGGGGAGCTACGAGCAGTACTTC. Translated, it gives CASSLGSYEQYF.